What follows describes a single TCR beta chain. Antigen specificity is unknown. The TCRbeta library incorporated unique molecular identifiers. TCRdb redid the calling of the PCR reads with MiXCR, one entry per CDR3 protein. The sample carries hundreds of thousands of distinct CDR3 sequences, roughly 14% recorded once. Germline V CDR1 and CDR2: SGHRS, YFSETQ. Unmatched junction bases numbered 11, after V lost 4 bases and J lost 5 bases. The CDR3 totals 16 residues. The data were taken from a study of T-cell reconstitution after alpha-beta-depleted transplantation in children. Overall study findings and caveats: Recipient T cells and thymic progenitors that survived were the source of the high TCRbeta diversity seen at day 60 in some patients. Newly produced T cells mostly provided counts and TCRbeta diversity after one year, as hyperexpanded clones declined. About two months after transplant, alpha-beta T cells reportedly came from several hundred expanded graft clones.

This TCR derives from a girl aged 2 to 10 with congenital amegakaryocytic thrombocytopenia, due to receive a stem cell transplant. The chain uses TRBV5-1 and TRBJ2-5; 10 bases are shared with TRBD2. The sequences come from PBMCs, collected before TCRalphabeta/CD19-depleted stem cell transplant. Here the CDR3 reads CASSPEAGGPVETQYF. DNA of the CDR3: TGCGCCAGCAGCCCCGAAGCGGGAGGGCCTGTCGAGACCCAGTACTTC.